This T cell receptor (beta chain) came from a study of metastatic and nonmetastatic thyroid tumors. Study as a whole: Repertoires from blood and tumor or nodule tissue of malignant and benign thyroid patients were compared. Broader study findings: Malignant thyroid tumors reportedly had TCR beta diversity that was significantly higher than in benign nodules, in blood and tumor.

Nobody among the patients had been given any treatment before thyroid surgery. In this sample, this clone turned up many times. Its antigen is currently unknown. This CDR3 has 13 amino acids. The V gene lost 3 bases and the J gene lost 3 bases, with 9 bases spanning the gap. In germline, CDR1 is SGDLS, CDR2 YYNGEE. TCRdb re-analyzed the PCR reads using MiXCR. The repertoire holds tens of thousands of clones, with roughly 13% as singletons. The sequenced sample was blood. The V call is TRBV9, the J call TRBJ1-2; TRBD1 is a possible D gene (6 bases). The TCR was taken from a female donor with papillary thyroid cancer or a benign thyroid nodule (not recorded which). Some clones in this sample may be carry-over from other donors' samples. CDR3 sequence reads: CASSEGEDYGYTF. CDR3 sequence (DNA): TGTGCCAGCAGCGAGGGGGAAGACTATGGCTACACCTTC.